This record concerns one T cell receptor (beta chain) sequence. As yet, its antigen is unknown. This record belongs to a study of T cell responses to AZD1222 COVID-19 vaccine. In the study overall: Second-dose intervals near 4 or 12 weeks were combined.

General study points: Possibly, clonal diversity was underestimated; donors were largely white British and included more females.

Sequenced by immunoSEQ multiplex PCR; TCRdb stores in-frame clones only, minus some. The sample contains 110,000 to 150,000 clones, 93% of which appear only once. The TCR originated in an adult in good health. The source material was peripheral blood, sampled on day 0 of AZD1222 vaccination.

The CDR3: CASSYFGTAYGYTF. The CDR3 nucleotides are TGTGCCAGCAGTTACTTCGGGACAGCTTATGGCTACACCTTC. The rearrangement uses TRBV6-5 and TRBJ1-2; 7 bases match TRBD1. The CDR3 loop spans 14 amino acids. Germline CDR1 is MNHEY and CDR2 is SVGAGI. After removal of 1 base from V and 5 bases from J, the junction contained 4 bases not matched to a gene.